This T cell receptor (beta chain) was retrieved from a study of cytomegalovirus exposure and HLA in healthy donors. Primers: 60 Vbeta forward and 13 Jbeta reverse. Data came from immunoSEQ multiplex PCR; TCRdb stores just in-frame clones and leaves some out. The sample has 110,000 or so clones, under 80% seen once. All donors participated as healthy donors of bone marrow. The length of the CDR3 is 12 residues. The TCR comes from a woman aged 45-65 years in good health and CMV-seropositive. The specimen was PBMCs. The chain employs TRBV21-1 and TRBJ1-1; the D call in the table, TRBD1, was not verified against the DNA. TRBV21-1 corresponds to a pseudogene. CDR3 amino acids: CASSGQNTEAFF. The CDR3 nucleotides are TGTGCCAGCAGTGGACAGAACACTGAAGCTTTCTTT.